This TCR beta chain appears in the sequencing data of a study of OX40 agonist ivuxolimab in advanced cancers. Looking at the study overall: Three patients, one with hepatocellular carcinoma and two with cutaneous melanoma, achieved partial responses.

The protocol was immunoSEQ multiplex PCR, while the TCRdb copy is restricted to in-frame clones and leaves out a portion. Of tens of thousands of clones in the sample, about 83% were seen once. Study-level findings and limits: On average, CD8+ T cells had more expanded clones than CD4+. There was clonal expansion of CD4+ and CD8+ blood T cells by week 6 at 0.1 to 3.0 mg/kg.

V lost 3 bases and J 5 bases, leaving 17 bases between the germline ends. The germline CDR1 and CDR2 sequences are SGDLS and YYNGEE. This CDR3 has 15 amino acids. A note on this clone: Its antigen remains unidentified.

Sampling times: baseline, cycle 4 day 1, cycle 7 day 1. The sequence was obtained from an adult with an advanced solid tumor such as melanoma, head and neck, liver or kidney cancer. The chain employs TRBV9 and TRBJ2-5; D may be TRBD2 (5 bases). The sequences come from CD4+ or CD8+ T cells sorted from blood, collected in a trial of the OX40 agonist ivuxolimab. CDR3 sequence: CASSANSFGGETQYF. The CDR3, as DNA: TGTGCCAGCAGCGCCAACAGCTTCGGCGGGGAGACCCAGTACTTC.